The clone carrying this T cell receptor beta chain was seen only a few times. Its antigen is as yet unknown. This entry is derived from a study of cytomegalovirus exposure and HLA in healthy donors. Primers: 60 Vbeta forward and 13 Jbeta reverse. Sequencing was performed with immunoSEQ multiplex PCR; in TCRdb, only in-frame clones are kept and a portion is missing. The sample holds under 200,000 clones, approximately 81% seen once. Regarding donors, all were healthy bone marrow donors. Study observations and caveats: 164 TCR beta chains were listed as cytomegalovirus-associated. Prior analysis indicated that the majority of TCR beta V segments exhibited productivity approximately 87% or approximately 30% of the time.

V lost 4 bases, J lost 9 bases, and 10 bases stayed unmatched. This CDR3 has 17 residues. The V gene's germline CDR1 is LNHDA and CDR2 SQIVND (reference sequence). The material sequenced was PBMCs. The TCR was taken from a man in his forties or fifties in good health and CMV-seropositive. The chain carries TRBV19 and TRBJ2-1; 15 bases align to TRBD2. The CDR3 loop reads CASSTPGLAGGRSEQFF. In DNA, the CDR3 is TGTGCCAGTAGTACCCCGGGACTAGCGGGAGGCCGGAGTGAGCAGTTCTTC.